The 11 T cell receptor beta chains presented below share a single source sample, sequenced in a study of T cell changes during pregnancy in multiple sclerosis. Clones were read by immunoSEQ multiplex PCR, and TCRdb kept only the in-frame ones, dropping some. Of around 50,000 clones in the sample, 90% to 95% were seen once. The source material was CD8+ T cells from peripheral blood mononuclear cells, sampled in the first trimester of pregnancy. These receptors were obtained from a female donor with multiple sclerosis, enrolled in a pregnancy study.

CDR3 residues: CASSLDGSTYNEQFF. CDR3 bases: TGTGCCAGCAGCTTGGACGGGAGCACCTACAATGAGCAGTTCTTC. This rearrangement joins TRBV5-4 to TRBJ2-1; D is perhaps TRBD2 (6 bases). CDR1 is SGHNT, CDR2 YYREEE, per germline (reference sequence). V shed 0 bases and J shed 2 bases, with 9 bases lying between them. CDR3 length: 15 residues.

The V call is TRBV7-7, the J call TRBJ2-2; 7 bases align to TRBD1. The J segment lost 0 bases and the V segment lost 5 bases, leaving 6 bases of the junction unmatched. Per germline, CDR1 SSHAT and CDR2 FNYEAQ (reference sequence). This CDR3 contains 16 residues. CDR3 coding DNA: TGTGCCAGCAGCCCACGACAGGGAGCGAACACCGGGGAGCTGTTTTTT. Amino acid sequence: CASSPRQGANTGELFF.

The sample holds one count of this clone. The chain links TRBV6-5 to TRBJ2-1; 7 bases are shared with TRBD2. The CDR3 extends over 15 amino acids. Trimming cost V 4 bases and J 3 bases; bases outside gene matches: 6. From germline, CDR1 is MNHEY and CDR2 SVGAGI. The CDR3 sequence is CASSSMAGVYNEQFF. CDR3 sequence (DNA): TGTGCCAGCAGTTCGATGGCGGGAGTCTACAATGAGCAGTTCTTC.

The chain is built from TRBV30 and TRBJ1-4; D call uncertain. From germline, CDR1 is GTSNPN and CDR2 SVGIG (reference sequence). V shed 3 bases and J shed 0 bases, with 8 bases lying between them. The CDR3 loop spans 14 amino acids. The CDR3 nucleotides are TGTGCCTGGAGGCTAAGATCAACTAATGAAAAACTGTTTTTT. Its protein is CAWRLRSTNEKLFF.

The CDR3 sequence is CASSPLAGKGETQYF. The CDR3 DNA reads as TGTGCCAGCAGCCCTCTAGCGGGGAAAGGAGAGACCCAGTACTTC. The rearrangement links TRBV11-1 to TRBJ2-5, with 9 positions matching TRBD2. Unmatched junction bases numbered 8, after V lost 5 bases and J lost 4 bases. This CDR3 has 15 amino acids. Looked up from germline, CDR1 is SGHAT and CDR2 is FQDESV (reference sequence).

The V and J genes are TRBV7-8 and TRBJ2-5; possibly TRBD1 for D (5 bases). The V gene lost 5 bases and the J gene lost 5 bases, with 12 bases spanning the gap. The V gene's germline CDR1 is SGHVS and CDR2 FQNEAQ. There are 13 residues in the CDR3. This chain's CDR3 is CASSPRDQETQYF. The CDR3 DNA is TGTGCCAGCAGCCCCAGGGATCAGGAGACCCAGTACTTC.

The V and J genes are TRBV14 and TRBJ2-2; perhaps TRBD2 as D (6 bases). Trimming pared 4 bases from V and 0 bases from J, leaving 12 bases between. The CDR3 loop spans 16 amino acids. Germline lookup yields CDR1 SGHDN and CDR2 FVKESK. This chain's CDR3 is CASSPRGKTNTGELFF. The CDR3 DNA sequence: TGTGCCAGCAGCCCCCGGGGGAAAACGAACACCGGGGAGCTGTTTTTT.

The chain recombines TRBV6-5 with TRBJ1-2; a possible D gene is TRBD1 (6 bases). V lost 4 bases and J lost 6, with 21 bases in between. The CDR3 totals 16 residues. Germline V gives CDR1 MNHEY, CDR2 SVGAGI. Here the CDR3 reads CASSSSGGGGRNGYTF. Here the CDR3 DNA reads TGTGCCAGCAGTTCGTCAGGTGGGGGGGGCAGAAATGGCTACACCTTC.

The chain has TRBV2 and TRBJ2-1, with 15 bases aligning to TRBD2. V gave up 6 bases and J gave up 1 base; unmatched junction bases: 7. The germline V gene encodes CDR1 SNHLY and CDR2 FYNNEI. The CDR3 is made up of 18 amino acids. The CDR3 bases are TGTGCCAGCAGCAGGGGACTAGCGGGGGGAGGGTCCTACAATGAGCAGTTCTTC. It translates to CASSRGLAGGGSYNEQFF. Full variable domain (outside the CDR3, taken from reference TRBV2 and TRBJ2-1): EPEVTQTPSHQVTQMGQEVILRCVPISNHLYFYWYRQILGQKVEFLVSFYNNEISEKSEIFDDQFSVERPDGSNFTLKIRSTKLEDSAMYFCASSRGLAGGGSYNEQFFGPGTRLTVL.

J is TRBJ2-3 and V is TRBV9; perhaps TRBD2 as D (7 bases). Germline lookup yields CDR1 SGDLS and CDR2 YYNGEE. CDR3 size: 16 residues. Trimming stripped 3 bases from V and 3 bases from J, with 17 bases between. CDR3 region: CASSEEGGGQTDTQYF. CDR3 bases: TGTGCCAGCAGCGAAGAGGGGGGGGGCCAAACAGATACGCAGTATTTT. The complete variable domain, with remaining parts taken from reference TRBV9 and TRBJ2-3, reads DSGVTQTPKHLITATGQRVTLRCSPRSGDLSVYWYQQSLDQGLQFLIQYYNGEERAKGNILERFSAQQFPDLHSELNLSSLELGDSALYFCASSEEGGGQTDTQYFGPGTRLTVL.

V and J are TRBV30 and TRBJ2-5; D is unclear. Germline CDR1 reads GTSNPN; CDR2 reads SVGIG (reference sequence). The CDR3 has 12 residues. Trimming removed 3 bases at V and 5 bases at J, with 10 bases between. Here the CDR3 DNA reads TGTGCCTGGAGCCTTGACGGGGAGACCCAGTACTTC. It yields the protein CAWSLDGETQYF.